This TCR beta chain was sequenced for a study of cytomegalovirus exposure and HLA in healthy donors. Trimming stripped 4 bases from V and 4 bases from J, with 9 bases between. Germline V gene lookup returns CDR1 SGHRS and CDR2 YFSETQ. The CDR3 has 13 amino acids. The PCR ran on 60 Vbeta and 13 Jbeta primers. Sequenced by immunoSEQ multiplex PCR; TCRdb stores in-frame clones only, minus some. Among over 130,000 clones listed, just under 85% were seen once. The source of this sequence is a man aged 30 to 45 in good health and CMV-seropositive. The sequencing input was PBMCs. The chain employs TRBV5-1 and TRBJ1-5; no definite D call. The CDR3 sequence: CASSPDPNQPQHF. The DNA for the CDR3 is TGCGCCAGCAGCCCAGATCCGAATCAGCCCCAGCATTTT.